A single T cell receptor (beta chain) is shown here with its context. Its antigen target is currently unknown. No base quality values were provided; no much bigger clone lies one nucleotide off. The source of the sample is a study of T cells in Graves' hyperthyroidism and ophthalmopathy (dated by TCRdb to about 2019). General notes on the study: Peripheral blood was collected at initial diagnosis, before any treatment. A discovery cohort of roughly 100 patients, approximately 44 with Graves' ophthalmopathy and about 58 with stable Graves' hyperthyroidism, was used to find distinguishing TCR V-J signatures. Prospective prediction of ophthalmopathy was tested in an independent validation cohort of 18 to 20 hyperthyroidism patients and 15 to 17 patients who later progressed to ophthalmopathy. The 100 discovery patients were divided at random into training and test sets in a 7:3 ratio. The study also compared thyroid tissue and blood T-cell repertoires from five or six Graves' hyperthyroidism patients. After sampling, hyperthyroidism patients received methimazole starting at 30 mg daily, and ophthalmopathy patients received high-dose intravenous methylprednisolone. TCR Vbeta CDR3 sequencing of roughly 140 peripheral blood samples (roughly 41 ophthalmopathy, 75 to 85 hyperthyroidism and roughly 17 progressor patients) is reported in the paper.

Amplification of TCR beta CDR3 regions was carried out from RNA transcripts. The TCR CDR3 was subjected to a first round of RT-PCR using the HTBI primer set and the Qiagen OneStep RT-PCR kit. Libraries were constructed in a second round of multiplex PCR, after which size selection and purification were carried out. Sequencing of the libraries was done on an Illumina HiSeq2000 using paired-end 100 bp reads. The authors' pipeline ran thus. SOAPnuke was used to process the raw data, removing reads that contained adapters or uncalled bases, had a mean Phred below 15, or lacked an exact match to the constant primer or identifier. COPE v1.2.5 was used to merge the high-quality paired reads, and each unique nucleotide sequence was defined as a clonotype. MiTCR v1.1 was used to align the clonotypes against IMGT TRBV, TRBD and TRBJ reference segments. The analysis included only V-J combinations with a frequency above 0.0001, which together covered about 99% of the repertoires. A TCS score was defined as the ratio of F50 (clonal expansion) to E x V (chaos), with BLOSUM62-based TCRdist applied between CDR3 peptides within each V-J. Welch's t-statistics and random forest reduced 450 to 600 V-J features to under 15, which were used in a naive Bayes classifier (R e1071). In TCRdb, the public reads were trimmed at Q25 with fastp and aligned with MiXCR, with productive beta chains retained. Each CDR3 protein appears once, grouped with its most common genes and DNA. None of the V and J calls come from the authors' own analysis; TCRdb made them. Counted in this sample were about 640,000 distinct CDR3 sequences; about a fifth of them appeared once. Jointly, the top ten make up 34% of the sample.

Ophthalmopathy patients had moderately to severely active disease, with a Clinical Activity Score of 3 or more, a NOSPECS grade of 4 or more, and a disease duration of less than 3 months. Patients with uncontrolled infections, other autoimmune diseases, pregnancy or lactation were excluded. Clinical symptoms, serum thyroxine and TRAb, thyroid ultrasound, and orbital computed tomography formed the basis for the diagnoses. PBMCs were isolated from about 10 ml of fresh peripheral blood by Ficoll-Paque density gradient centrifugation. Total RNA was extracted using Trizol reagent, and RNA quality was assessed on an Agilent 2100 Bioanalyzer. Beyond this particular receptor, the publication reports: In validation, progression to ophthalmopathy was predicted by the model with roughly 71% sensitivity and 72.22% specificity, a median of 6.5 months before onset. Most expanded thyroid clonotypes (frequency above 0.001) were also detected in blood, a finding suggesting that blood repertoires may reflect thyroid immune responses. Sample size was not statistically predetermined, and blinding of investigators to group allocation was not performed. A 13 V-J signature model separated ophthalmopathy from stable hyperthyroidism, with approximately 87% sensitivity and about 81% specificity in cross-validation and 80%/75% in testing.

Deletion took 7 bases off V and 2 bases off J, with a span of 11 bases between the germline ends. CDR1 and CDR2 were assigned from the germline V gene as SNHLY and FYNNEI. Spanning cysteine to phenylalanine, the CDR3 consists of 13 amino acids. The retained sequence is limited to the CDR3, 39 bases, with the frame set at the first base. In this chain, TRBV2 is recombined with TRBJ1-2; confidence is insufficient to name the D gene. This receptor was identified in a man aged 30 to 39 with Graves' ophthalmopathy. The sample consisted of blood. The CDR3 protein: CASTQSENYGYTF. The DNA sequence reads TGTGCCAGCACGCAATCAGAGAACTATGGCTACACCTTC.